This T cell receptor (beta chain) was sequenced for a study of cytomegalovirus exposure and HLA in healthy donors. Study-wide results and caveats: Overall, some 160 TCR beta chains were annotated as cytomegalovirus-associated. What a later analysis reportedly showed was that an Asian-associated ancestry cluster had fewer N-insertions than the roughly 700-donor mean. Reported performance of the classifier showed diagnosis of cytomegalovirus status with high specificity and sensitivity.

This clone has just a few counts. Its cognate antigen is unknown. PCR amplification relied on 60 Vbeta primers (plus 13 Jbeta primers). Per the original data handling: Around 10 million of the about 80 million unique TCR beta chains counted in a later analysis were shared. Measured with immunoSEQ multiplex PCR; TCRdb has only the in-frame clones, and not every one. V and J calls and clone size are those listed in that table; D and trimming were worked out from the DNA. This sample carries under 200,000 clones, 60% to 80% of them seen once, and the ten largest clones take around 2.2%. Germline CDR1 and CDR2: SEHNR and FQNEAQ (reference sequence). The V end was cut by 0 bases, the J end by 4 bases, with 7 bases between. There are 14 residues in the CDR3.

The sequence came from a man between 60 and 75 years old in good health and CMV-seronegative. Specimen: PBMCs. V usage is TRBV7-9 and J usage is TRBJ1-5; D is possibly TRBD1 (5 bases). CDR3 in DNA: TGTGCCAGCAGCTTAGCGGGGCAGAATCAGCCCCAGCATTTT. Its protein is CASSLAGQNQPQHF.